These 32 T cell receptor beta chains came from one sample sequenced in a study of post-analysis software for immune sequencing data. General study findings and limits: Four to six TRBV segments were more frequent in patients than controls; TRBV5-6, TRBV5-1 and TRBV20-1 belonged to this group.

Their recognized antigens are unknown. Carried by the TCR beta cDNA libraries were unique molecular identifiers. TCRdb re-derived calls from the PCR reads in MiXCR, one entry per CDR3 protein. This table holds about 770,000 distinct CDR3 sequences, just over 45% found once. The sequencing input was blood. The receptor source for this set is a girl aged 5 to 17 with multiple sclerosis.

V gene TRBV5-1 combines with J gene TRBJ2-1; D possibly matches TRBD1 or TRBD2 (5 bases each). The CDR3 spans 18 residues. Germline V gene sequence: CDR1 SGHRS, CDR2 YFSETQ. The V gene lost 1 base and the J gene lost 7 bases, with 24 bases spanning the gap. Written as DNA, the CDR3 is TGCGCCAGCAGCTTGATGACGAGGGGCCGGTGGAGAGGGAATGAGCAGTTCTTC. Translated, it gives CASSLMTRGRWRGNEQFF.

The chain links TRBV27 to TRBJ2-7, with D perhaps TRBD1 (6 bases). TRBJ2-5 matches the DNA end more closely, so the J call is doubtful. There are 13 residues in the CDR3. Germline CDR1 reads MNHEY; CDR2 reads SMNVEV (reference sequence). In DNA form, the CDR3 reads TGTGCCAGCAGAAACAGGGTTCCAGAGACCCAGTACTTC. Translating it yields CASRNRVPETQYF.

This clonotype has more than one count but fewer than ten. The CDR3 reads CASSLQEYNEQFF. DNA for the CDR3: TGTGCCAGCAGTCTCCAGGAGTACAATGAGCAGTTCTTC. J is TRBJ2-1 and V is TRBV6-6; no definite D call. Germline CDR1 is MNHNY and CDR2 is SVGAGI (reference sequence). The CDR3 extends over 13 amino acids. The V end lost 5 bases, the J end lost 4 bases, and 9 bases lay between the germline ends.

This clonotype occurred a few times. J is TRBJ2-7 and V is TRBV11-1; 7 nucleotides agree with TRBD2. CDR3 length equals 14 residues. Germline CDR1 SGHAT, CDR2 FQDESV (reference sequence). V shed 5 bases and J 5 bases; nucleotides not matched to a gene: 9. CDR3 in amino acids: CASSPGGGKHEQYF. The CDR3 nucleotides read TGTGCCAGCAGCCCCGGGGGAGGGAAGCACGAGCAGTACTTC.

CDR3 amino acids: CAIKSKAETQYF. The CDR3 coding sequence is TGTGCCATCAAGAGTAAGGCGGAGACCCAGTACTTC. This chain connects TRBV10-3 to TRBJ2-5, with D hard to call. Germline V gene sequence: CDR1 ENHRY, CDR2 SYGVKD. The CDR3 consists of 12 residues. V lost 7 bases to trimming and J lost 5 bases, with 11 bases between them.

This clonotype was seen more than once but under ten times. Here the CDR3 reads CASSTGQGLNSPLHF. For the CDR3, the DNA is TGTGCCAGCAGCACCGGACAGGGCCTTAATTCACCCCTCCACTTT. J is TRBJ1-6 and V is TRBV5-6, with TRBD1 matching 8 bases. Losses at the gene ends were 4 bases for V and 6 bases for J; bases not matched to a gene: 6. CDR1 SGHDT and CDR2 YYEEEE come from the germline V gene. The CDR3 totals 15 residues. Full variable domain (missing parts from reference TRBV5-6 and TRBJ1-6): DAGVTQSPTHLIKTRGQQVTLRCSPKSGHDTVSWYQQALGQGPQFIFQYYEEEERQRGNFPDRFSGHQFPNYSSELNVNALLLGDSALYLCASSTGQGLNSPLHFGNGTRLTVT.

In this sample, this clonotype turned up once. The chain uses TRBV5-1 and TRBJ2-5, with 7 bases aligning to TRBD1. Germline V gives CDR1 SGHRS, CDR2 YFSETQ. V dropped 2 bases and J dropped 4; count of bases not matched to a gene: 8. The CDR3 length is 15 residues. As DNA, the CDR3 is TGCGCCAGCAGCTTACCGCAGGGGGTCGCAGAGACCCAGTACTTC. This gives the protein CASSLPQGVAETQYF.

A few counts support this clonotype. An end of the junction does not agree with germline; a read error may underlie this. The CDR3 nucleotides are TGTGCCAGCAGCCTAGCACAGGGTGTAAAGGGCTACACCTTC. It yields the protein CASSLAQGVKGYTF. This chain uses TRBV7-9 with TRBJ1-2; tentative D call: TRBD1 (6 bases). In germline, CDR1 is SEHNR, CDR2 FQNEAQ (reference sequence). The length of the CDR3 is 14 residues.

This sequence joins TRBV3-1 and TRBJ1-2, with a weak D call TRBD1 (5 bases). Germline V lookup: CDR1 LGHDT, CDR2 YNNKEL (reference sequence). This CDR3 is built from 16 residues. V was shortened by 4 bases and J by 4 bases, with 19 bases between the two germline ends. The CDR3 region has the DNA TGTGCCAGCAGCCCGGGGACCGAGTTTCTGGCCTATGGCTACACCTTC. Encoded protein: CASSPGTEFLAYGYTF.

The table lists this clonotype with a few counts. The chain carries TRBV20-1 and TRBJ2-3; D possibly corresponds to TRBD2 (5 bases). This CDR3 is built from 13 residues. The germline V gene has CDR1 DFQATT and CDR2 SNEGSKA (reference sequence). V shed 7 bases and J shed 3 bases, with 14 bases lying between them. The CDR3 sequence is CSGASGRTDTQYF. CDR3 bases: TGCAGTGGGGCCAGCGGAAGAACAGATACGCAGTATTTT.

This chain uses TRBV5-1 with TRBJ1-1, with a weak D call TRBD1 (5 bases). The length of the CDR3 is 15 residues. Germline loops: CDR1 SGHRS, CDR2 YFSETQ. The ends were cut back, 6 bases at V and 2 bases at J, with 17 bases in the middle. The DNA of the CDR3 is TGCGCCAGCAACCCGTCTCTGGGGGTTAACACTGAAGCTTTCTTT. It specifies CASNPSLGVNTEAFF.

The chain has TRBV6-5 and TRBJ2-6, with D perhaps TRBD1 (5 bases). The CDR3 is 18 residues long. Germline V gene lookup returns CDR1 MNHEY and CDR2 SVGAGI. V gave up 2 bases and J gave up 2 bases, with 16 bases separating them. Here the CDR3 DNA reads TGTGCCAGCAGTTACGTCGTCAGGGTAGGGGCTGGGGCCAACGTCCTGACTTTC. Its translation: CASSYVVRVGAGANVLTF.

This clonotype was seen repeatedly, ten times or more. This chain links TRBV28 with TRBJ2-4; perhaps D is TRBD1 or TRBD2 (6 bases each). The CDR3 has 16 amino acids. Germline V gene sequence: CDR1 MDHEN, CDR2 SYDVKM. V lost 1 base and J lost 3, with 13 bases in between. CDR3: CASSLYPGEVKNIQYF. The CDR3 DNA follows: TGTGCCAGCAGTTTATATCCAGGGGAGGTCAAAAACATTCAGTACTTC.

This chain connects TRBV10-3 to TRBJ2-4, with TRBD1 identical over 11 bases. The CDR3 loop spans 17 amino acids. Germline V gene data show CDR1 as ENHRY and CDR2 as SYGVKD. V was pared by 5 bases and J by 3 bases, with 9 bases of the junction left unmatched. DNA of the CDR3: TGTGCCATCAGTCGGGACAGGGGGGGAATTGGCAAAAACATTCAGTACTTC. Protein product: CAISRDRGGIGKNIQYF.

For this clonotype: At one of its ends the junction is not consistent with the germline gene, which may arise from a read error. The chain joins TRBV29-1 to TRBJ2-7, with TRBD1 identical over 10 bases. CDR3 length equals 13 residues. CDR1 SQVTM and CDR2 ANQGSEA come from the germline V gene. In DNA, the CDR3 is TGCAGCGTTGAAAGGACAGGGGGTGGGGAGCAGTACTTT. This gives the protein CSVERTGGGEQYF.

The table lists this clonotype with many counts. Mismatch with germline at one junction end may stem from a read error. This chain connects TRBV5-1 to TRBJ2-7; the match to TRBD1 covers 9 bases. The CDR3 is 15 amino acids. The germline CDR1 and CDR2 sequences are SGHRS and YFSETQ. The CDR3 sequence is CASSLEGTGSYEQYF. The CDR3 DNA is TGTGCCAGCAGCTTAGAGGGGACAGGGTCCTACGAGCAGTACTTC. Based on the CDR3 plus reference TRBV5-1 and TRBJ2-7, the full variable domain is KAGVTQTPRYLIKTRGQQVTLSCSPISGHRSVSWYQQTPGQGLQFLFEYFSETQRNKGNFPGRFSGRQFSNSRSEMNVSTLELGDSALYLCASSLEGTGSYEQYFGPGTRLTVT.

The J gene is TRBJ1-2, the V gene TRBV6-6; 9 nucleotides line up with TRBD1. V shed 7 bases, J shed 8 bases, and the junction held 11 bases outside the gene matches. This CDR3 is 14 amino acids long. Germline CDR1 is MNHNY and CDR2 is SVGAGI (reference sequence). The CDR3 DNA reads TGTGCCAGCACTGGGGGACAGGGCGGACAGGGCTACACCTTC. Translating gives CASTGGQGGQGYTF.

The rearrangement links TRBV20-1 to TRBJ2-7, with 8 bases fitting TRBD2. Losses at the gene ends were 0 bases for V and 7 bases for J; bases not matched to a gene: 8. This CDR3 is 14 amino acids long. In germline, CDR1 is DFQATT, CDR2 SNEGSKA (reference sequence). The CDR3 DNA reads TGCAGTGCTAGAGATCCGAGCGGGAGCAGGGAGCAGTACTTC. This encodes CSARDPSGSREQYF.

The chain recombines TRBV5-1 with TRBJ2-5, with TRBD2 identical over 8 bases. Germline-derived CDR1 and CDR2 are SGHRS and YFSETQ. There are 15 residues in the CDR3. Trimming took 0 bases from V and 5 from J; bases not matched to a gene: 6. The CDR3 sequence is CASSLVAGTRETQYF. The DNA for the CDR3 is TGCGCCAGCAGCTTGGTAGCGGGAACGAGGGAGACCCAGTACTTC.

The rearrangement joins TRBV20-1 to TRBJ2-1, with a tentative D call TRBD1 (6 bases). V was trimmed by 6 bases and J by 3 bases, leaving 21 bases between them. CDR3 length: 16 residues. CDR1 and CDR2 (germline): DFQATT, SNEGSKA (reference sequence). CDR3 loop: CSALAPGQTYYNEQFF. In DNA, the CDR3 is TGCAGTGCCTTAGCCCCTGGACAGACATACTACAATGAGCAGTTCTTC.

There are a few counts of this clonotype. This sequence joins TRBV5-5 and TRBJ2-7, with D perhaps given as TRBD1 or TRBD2 (5 bases each). The CDR3 totals 16 residues. Deletions cut 3 bases from V and 0 bases from J, with 16 bases between. The germline V gene encodes CDR1 SGHKS and CDR2 YYEKEE (reference sequence). CDR3 in DNA: TGTGCCAGCAGCTGGGACCGCAGAGCCCGCTCCTACGAGCAGTACTTC. Translation: CASSWDRRARSYEQYF.

The rearrangement joins TRBV9 to TRBJ2-1; D is undetermined. V was pared by 1 base and J by 4 bases, with 18 bases between. The CDR3 totals 17 residues. CDR1 is SGDLS and CDR2 is YYNGEE in the germline V gene. The CDR3 protein is CASSVYVGLAGYNEQFF. As DNA, the CDR3 is TGTGCCAGCAGCGTATATGTGGGTCTTGCCGGATACAATGAGCAGTTCTTC.

This clonotype has just a few counts. The chain has TRBV3-1 and TRBJ2-6; no definite D call. CDR1 and CDR2 (germline): LGHDT, YNNKEL (reference sequence). The CDR3 extends over 20 amino acids. V gave up 0 bases and J gave up 0 bases, with 18 bases separating them. CDR3 region: CASSQDQASRVISGANVLTF. The CDR3 DNA sequence: TGTGCCAGCAGCCAAGATCAGGCCTCGCGTGTGATCTCTGGGGCCAACGTCCTGACTTTC.

This chain joins TRBV5-8 and TRBJ2-5, with 11 bases lining up with TRBD2. The germline V gene encodes CDR1 SGHTS and CDR2 YDEGEE. Germline trimming cut 4 bases from V and 5 bases from J; bases unmatched to any gene: 10. This CDR3 has 16 residues. Here the CDR3 DNA reads TGTGCCAGCAGCCACCGGGGTAGCGGGAGGGAGGAGACCCAGTACTTC. Its translation is CASSHRGSGREETQYF.

The rearrangement joins TRBV15 to TRBJ2-4; D is undetermined. This CDR3 contains 14 residues. Germline loops: CDR1 LNHNV, CDR2 YYDKDF (reference sequence). Trimming took off 3 bases at V and 13 bases at J, with 19 bases between the two ends. For the CDR3, the DNA is TGTGCCACCAGCAGGCCTACCGGGCCTACGGAGCAGTACTTC. It specifies CATSRPTGPTEQYF.

The gene calls are TRBV6-5 and TRBJ1-6; D unclear. Looked up from germline, CDR1 is MNHEY and CDR2 is SVGAGI. The CDR3 runs 14 residues. V was cut by 4 bases and J by 5 bases, with 9 bases left in between. DNA of the CDR3: TGTGCCAGCAGTTCACCCAGAGATAATTCACCCCTCCACTTT. Protein product: CASSSPRDNSPLHF.

This clonotype was detected only a few times. The chain is built from TRBV20-1 and TRBJ1-4, with unresolved D. The CDR3 loop spans 13 amino acids. Germline V lookup: CDR1 DFQATT, CDR2 SNEGSKA (reference sequence). The V and J ends lost 6 bases and 7 bases respectively, with 15 bases between them. The CDR3 sequence: CSAPEGGREKLFF. The CDR3 DNA follows: TGCAGTGCGCCCGAGGGAGGGCGTGAAAAACTGTTTTTT.

This clonotype was picked up a small number of times. CDR3 sequence (DNA): TGCGCCAGCAGCATGGGACAGGACTATGGCTACACCTTC. It encodes CASSMGQDYGYTF. This chain links TRBV5-1 with TRBJ1-2; 8 positions match TRBD1. V lost 4 bases to trimming and J lost 3 bases; unmatched junction nucleotides: 2. The CDR3 extends over 13 amino acids. CDR1 and CDR2 from the germline V gene are SGHRS and YFSETQ.

The chain carries TRBV20-1 and TRBJ2-1; D is ambiguous. The CDR3 consists of 15 residues. The V and J ends lost 1 base and 1 base respectively, with 11 bases between them. Germline V CDR1 and CDR2: DFQATT, SNEGSKA (reference sequence). The DNA of the CDR3 is TGCAGTGCTAGAGCGTTGGGTGAGTCCTACAATGAGCAGTTCTTC. Encoded protein: CSARALGESYNEQFF.

The chain has TRBV6-5 and TRBJ2-1, with 12 positions matching TRBD2. The germline CDR1 and CDR2 sequences are MNHEY and SVGAGI. There are 16 residues in the CDR3. Unmatched junction bases numbered 9, after V lost 8 bases and J lost 4 bases. Written as DNA, the CDR3 is TGTGCCAGCGGACGACTAGCGGGAGAAGAATACAATGAGCAGTTCTTC. Translated: CASGRLAGEEYNEQFF.

The chain recombines TRBV4-1 with TRBJ2-1, with TRBD2 identical over 8 bases. The tail of the sequence fits TRBJ2-7 better, so the J call may be wrong. Germline V gene data show CDR1 as MGHRA and CDR2 as YSYEKL. The CDR3 covers 19 residues. CDR3 in amino acids: CASSQDWGSGISSYNEQYF. CDR3 nucleotides: TGCGCCAGCAGCCAAGATTGGGGTAGCGGGATCAGCTCCTACAATGAGCAGTACTTC.

The table lists this clonotype with a few counts. The chain is built from TRBV7-6 and TRBJ2-3; 16 bases are shared with TRBD2. CDR3 length equals 17 residues. Germline loops: CDR1 SGHVS, CDR2 FNYEAQ. After removal of 5 bases from V and 3 bases from J, the junction contained 5 bases not matched to a gene. The CDR3 region is CASSTGTSGRATDTQYF. The CDR3 nucleotides are TGTGCCAGCAGCACCGGGACTAGCGGGAGGGCAACAGATACGCAGTATTTT.